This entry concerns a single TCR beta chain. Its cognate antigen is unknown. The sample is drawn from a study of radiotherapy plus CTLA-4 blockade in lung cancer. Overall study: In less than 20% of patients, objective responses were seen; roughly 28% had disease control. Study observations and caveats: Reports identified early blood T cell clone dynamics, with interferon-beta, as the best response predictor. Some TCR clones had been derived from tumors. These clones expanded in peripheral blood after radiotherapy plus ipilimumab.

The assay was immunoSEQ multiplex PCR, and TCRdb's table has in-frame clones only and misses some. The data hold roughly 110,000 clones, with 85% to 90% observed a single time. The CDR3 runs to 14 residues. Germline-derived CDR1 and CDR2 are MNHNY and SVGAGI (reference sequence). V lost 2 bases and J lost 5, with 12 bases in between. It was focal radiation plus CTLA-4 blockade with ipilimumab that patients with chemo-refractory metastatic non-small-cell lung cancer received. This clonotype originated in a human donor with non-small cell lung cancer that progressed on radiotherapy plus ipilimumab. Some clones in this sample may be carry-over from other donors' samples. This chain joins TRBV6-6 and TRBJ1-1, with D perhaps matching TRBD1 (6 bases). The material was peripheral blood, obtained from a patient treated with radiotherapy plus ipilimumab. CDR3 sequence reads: CASSYGGVGTEAFF. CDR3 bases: TGTGCCAGCAGTTACGGGGGCGTAGGGACTGAAGCTTTCTTT.